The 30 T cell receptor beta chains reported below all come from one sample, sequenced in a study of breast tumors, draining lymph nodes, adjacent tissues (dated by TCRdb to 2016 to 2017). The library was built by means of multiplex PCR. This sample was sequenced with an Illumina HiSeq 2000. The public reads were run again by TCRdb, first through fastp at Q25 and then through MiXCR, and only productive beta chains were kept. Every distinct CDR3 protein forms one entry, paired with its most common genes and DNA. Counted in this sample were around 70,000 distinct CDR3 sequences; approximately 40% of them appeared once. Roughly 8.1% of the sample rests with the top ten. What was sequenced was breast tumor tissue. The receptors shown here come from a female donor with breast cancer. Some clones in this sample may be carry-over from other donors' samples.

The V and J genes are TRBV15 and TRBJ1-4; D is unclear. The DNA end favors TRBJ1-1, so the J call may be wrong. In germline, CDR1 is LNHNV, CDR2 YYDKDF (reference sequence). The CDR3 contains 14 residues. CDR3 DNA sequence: TGTGCCACCAGCAGCCGGGCCTTTCCCACTGAAGCTTTCTTT. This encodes CATSSRAFPTEAFF.

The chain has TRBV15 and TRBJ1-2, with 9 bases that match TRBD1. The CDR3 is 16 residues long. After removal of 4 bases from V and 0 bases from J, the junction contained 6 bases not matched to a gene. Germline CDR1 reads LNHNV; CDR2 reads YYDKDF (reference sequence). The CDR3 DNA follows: TGTGCCACCAGCAAGGGGACAGGGAAAGCTAACTATGGCTACACCTTC. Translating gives CATSKGTGKANYGYTF.

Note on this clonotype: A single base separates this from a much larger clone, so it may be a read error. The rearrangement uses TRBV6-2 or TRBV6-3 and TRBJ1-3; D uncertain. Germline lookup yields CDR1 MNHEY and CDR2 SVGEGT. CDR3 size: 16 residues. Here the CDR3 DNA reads TGTGCCAGCAGTTACCGGACCGTCCTATCTGGAAACGCCATATATTTT. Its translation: CASSYRTVLSGNAIYF.

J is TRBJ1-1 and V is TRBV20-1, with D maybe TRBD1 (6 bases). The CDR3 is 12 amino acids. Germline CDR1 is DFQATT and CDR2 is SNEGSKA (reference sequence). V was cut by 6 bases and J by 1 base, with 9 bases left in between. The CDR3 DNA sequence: TGCAGTGCCCTGACAGGGAACACTGAAGCTTTCTTT. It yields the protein CSALTGNTEAFF.

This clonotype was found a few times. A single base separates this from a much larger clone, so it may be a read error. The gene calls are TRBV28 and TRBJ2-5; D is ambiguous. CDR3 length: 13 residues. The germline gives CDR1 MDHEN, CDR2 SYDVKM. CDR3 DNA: TGTGCCAGCAGTTCGCGCCGGCAAGAGACCCGGTACTTC. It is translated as CASSSRRQETRYF.

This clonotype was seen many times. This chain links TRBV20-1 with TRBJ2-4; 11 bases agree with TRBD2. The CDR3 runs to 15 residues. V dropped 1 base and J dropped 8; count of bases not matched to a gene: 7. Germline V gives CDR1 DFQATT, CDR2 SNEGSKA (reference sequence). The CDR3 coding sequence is TGCAGTGCTAGAGTGTCGTCTAGCGGGGGGTACATTCAGTACTTC. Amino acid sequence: CSARVSSSGGYIQYF.

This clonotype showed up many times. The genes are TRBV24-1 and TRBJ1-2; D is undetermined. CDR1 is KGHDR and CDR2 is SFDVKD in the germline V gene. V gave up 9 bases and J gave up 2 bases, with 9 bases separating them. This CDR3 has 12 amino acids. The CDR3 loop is CATQTQNYGYTF. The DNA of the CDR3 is TGTGCCACCCAGACACAGAACTATGGCTACACCTTC.

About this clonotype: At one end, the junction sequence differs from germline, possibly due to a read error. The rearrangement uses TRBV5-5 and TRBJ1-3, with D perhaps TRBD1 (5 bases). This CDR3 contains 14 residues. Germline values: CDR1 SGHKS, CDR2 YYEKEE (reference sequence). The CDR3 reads CASSFTRAGNTIYF. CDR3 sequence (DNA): TGTGCTAGCAGCTTCACCAGGGCTGGAAACACCATATATTTT.

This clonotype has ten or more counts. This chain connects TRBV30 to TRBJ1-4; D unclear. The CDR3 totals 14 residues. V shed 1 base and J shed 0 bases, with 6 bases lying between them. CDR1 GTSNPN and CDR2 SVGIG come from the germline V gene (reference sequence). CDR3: CAWSGPATNEKLFF. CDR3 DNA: TGTGCCTGGAGTGGGCCTGCAACTAATGAAAAACTGTTTTTT. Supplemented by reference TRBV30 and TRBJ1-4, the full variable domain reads SQTIHQWPATLVQPVGSPLSLECTVEGTSNPNLYWYRQAAGRGLQLLFYSVGIGQISSEVPQNLSASRPQDRQFILSSKKLLLSDSGFYLCAWSGPATNEKLFFGSGTQLSVL.

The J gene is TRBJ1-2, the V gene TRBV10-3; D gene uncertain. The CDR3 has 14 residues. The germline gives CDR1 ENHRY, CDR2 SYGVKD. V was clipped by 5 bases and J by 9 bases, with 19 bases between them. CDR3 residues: CAISSLDQQRSYTF. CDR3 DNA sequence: TGTGCCATCAGTTCCCTAGACCAACAGAGGAGCTACACCTTC.

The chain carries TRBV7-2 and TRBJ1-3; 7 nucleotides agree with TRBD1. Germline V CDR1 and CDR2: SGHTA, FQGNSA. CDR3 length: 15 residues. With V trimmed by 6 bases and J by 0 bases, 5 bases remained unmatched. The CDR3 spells CASRRTGLSGNTIYF. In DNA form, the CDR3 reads TGTGCCAGCAGAAGGACAGGCCTCTCTGGAAACACCATATATTTT.

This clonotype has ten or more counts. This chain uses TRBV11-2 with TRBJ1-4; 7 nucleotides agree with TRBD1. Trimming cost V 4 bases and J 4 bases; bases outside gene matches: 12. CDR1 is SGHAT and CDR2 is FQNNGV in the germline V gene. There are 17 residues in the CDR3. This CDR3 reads CASSCGGRGSYNEKLFF. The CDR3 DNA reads TGTGCCAGCAGCTGTGGGGGCAGGGGGTCTTATAATGAAAAACTGTTTTTT.

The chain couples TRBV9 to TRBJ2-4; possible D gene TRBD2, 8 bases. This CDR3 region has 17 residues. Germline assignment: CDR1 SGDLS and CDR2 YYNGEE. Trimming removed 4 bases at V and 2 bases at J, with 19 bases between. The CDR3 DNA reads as TGTGCCAGCAGCCCGCGAGGGGGCGGGGGGTCCAAAAACATTCAGTACTTC. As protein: CASSPRGGGGSKNIQYF.

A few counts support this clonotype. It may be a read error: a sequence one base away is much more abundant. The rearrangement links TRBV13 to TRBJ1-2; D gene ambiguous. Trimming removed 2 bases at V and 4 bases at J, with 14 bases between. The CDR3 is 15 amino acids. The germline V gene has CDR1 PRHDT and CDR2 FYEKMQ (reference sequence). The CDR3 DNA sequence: TGTGCCAGCAGCTTACGCCTCCAGGAGAGCTATGGCTACACCTTC. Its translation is CASSLRLQESYGYTF.

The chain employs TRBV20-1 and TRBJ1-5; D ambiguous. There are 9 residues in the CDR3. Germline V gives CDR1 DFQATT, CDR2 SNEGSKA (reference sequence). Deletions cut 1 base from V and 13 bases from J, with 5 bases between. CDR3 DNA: TGCAGTGCTAGAGGTGCGCAGCATTTT. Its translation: CSARGAQHF.

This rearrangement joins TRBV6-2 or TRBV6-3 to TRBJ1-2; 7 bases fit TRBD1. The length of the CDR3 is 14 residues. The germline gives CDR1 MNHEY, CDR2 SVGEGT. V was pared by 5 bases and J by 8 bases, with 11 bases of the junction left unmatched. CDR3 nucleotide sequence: TGTGCCAGCAGTCTTCGCAGACAGGGCGACGGCTACACCTTC. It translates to CASSLRRQGDGYTF.

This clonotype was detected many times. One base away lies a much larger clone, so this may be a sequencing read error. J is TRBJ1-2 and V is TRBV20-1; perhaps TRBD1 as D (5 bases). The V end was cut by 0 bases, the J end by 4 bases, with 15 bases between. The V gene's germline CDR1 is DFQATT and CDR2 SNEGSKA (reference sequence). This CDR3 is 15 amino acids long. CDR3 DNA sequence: TGCAGTGCTAGAGATCTCGGGGGGTTTACCTATGGCTACACCTTC. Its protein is CSARDLGGFTYGYTF.

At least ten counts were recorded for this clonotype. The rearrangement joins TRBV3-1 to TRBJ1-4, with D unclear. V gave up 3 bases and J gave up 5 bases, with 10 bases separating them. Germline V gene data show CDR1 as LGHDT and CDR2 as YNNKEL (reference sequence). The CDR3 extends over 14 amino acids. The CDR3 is CASSHSGINEKLFF. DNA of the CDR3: TGTGCCAGCAGCCATTCCGGGATCAATGAAAAACTGTTTTTT.

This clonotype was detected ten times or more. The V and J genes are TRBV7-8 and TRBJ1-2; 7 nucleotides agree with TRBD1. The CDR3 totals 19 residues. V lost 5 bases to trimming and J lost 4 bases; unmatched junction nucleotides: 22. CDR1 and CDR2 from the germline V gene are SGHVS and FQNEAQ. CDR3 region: CASSPLAPGQSRISYGYTF. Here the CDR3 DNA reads TGTGCCAGCAGCCCCCTGGCCCCGGGACAGTCCAGGATCTCCTATGGCTACACCTTC.

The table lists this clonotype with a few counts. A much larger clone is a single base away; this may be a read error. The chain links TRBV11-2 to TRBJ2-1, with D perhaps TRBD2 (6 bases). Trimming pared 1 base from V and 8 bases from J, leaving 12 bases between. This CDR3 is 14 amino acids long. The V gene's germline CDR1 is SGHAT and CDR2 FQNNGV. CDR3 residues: CASSLAGDSDEQFF. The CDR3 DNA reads TGTGCCAGCAGCTTAGCGGGGGACTCGGATGAGCAGTTCTTC. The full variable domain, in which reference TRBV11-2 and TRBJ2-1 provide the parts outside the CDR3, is EAGVAQSPRYKIIEKRQSVAFWCNPISGHATLYWYQQILGQGPKLLIQFQNNGVVDDSQLPKDRFSAERLKGVDSTLKIQPAKLEDSAVYLCASSLAGDSDEQFFGPGTRLTVL.

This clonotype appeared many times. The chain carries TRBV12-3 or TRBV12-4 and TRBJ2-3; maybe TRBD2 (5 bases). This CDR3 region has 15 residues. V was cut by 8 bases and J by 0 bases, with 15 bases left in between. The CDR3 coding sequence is TGTGCCAGCCCGCGAAGCGGCACTAGCACAGATACGCAGTATTTT. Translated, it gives CASPRSGTSTDTQYF.

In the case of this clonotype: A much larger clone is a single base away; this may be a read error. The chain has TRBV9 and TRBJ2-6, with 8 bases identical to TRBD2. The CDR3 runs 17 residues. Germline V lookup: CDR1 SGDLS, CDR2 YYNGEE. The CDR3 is CASSQRRGVSGATVLTF. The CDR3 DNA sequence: TGTGCCAGCAGCCAGAGGCGGGGGGTCTCTGGGGCCACCGTCCTGACTTTC.

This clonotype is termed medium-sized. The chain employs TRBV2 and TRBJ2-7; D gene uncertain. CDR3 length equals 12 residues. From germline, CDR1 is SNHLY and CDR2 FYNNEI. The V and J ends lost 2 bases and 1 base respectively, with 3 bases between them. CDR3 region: CASSEQSYEQYF. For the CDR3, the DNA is TGTGCCAGCAGTGAACAGTCCTACGAGCAGTACTTC. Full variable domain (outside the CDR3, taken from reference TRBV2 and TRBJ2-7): EPEVTQTPSHQVTQMGQEVILRCVPISNHLYFYWYRQILGQKVEFLVSFYNNEISEKSEIFDDQFSVERPDGSNFTLKIRSTKLEDSAMYFCASSEQSYEQYFGPGTRLTVT.

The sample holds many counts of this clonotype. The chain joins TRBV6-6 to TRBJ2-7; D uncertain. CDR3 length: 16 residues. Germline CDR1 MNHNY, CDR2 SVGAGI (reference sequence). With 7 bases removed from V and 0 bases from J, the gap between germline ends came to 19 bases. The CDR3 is CASTKGPFSSSYEQYF. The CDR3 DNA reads TGTGCCAGCACTAAAGGGCCCTTTTCGAGCTCCTACGAGCAGTACTTC.

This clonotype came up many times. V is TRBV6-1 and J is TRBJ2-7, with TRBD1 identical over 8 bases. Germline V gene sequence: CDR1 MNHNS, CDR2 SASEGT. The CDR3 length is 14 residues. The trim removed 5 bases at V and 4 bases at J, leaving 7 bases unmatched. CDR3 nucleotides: TGTGCCAGCAGTCGGGGACAGGCGGTATACGAGCAGTACTTC. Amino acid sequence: CASSRGQAVYEQYF.

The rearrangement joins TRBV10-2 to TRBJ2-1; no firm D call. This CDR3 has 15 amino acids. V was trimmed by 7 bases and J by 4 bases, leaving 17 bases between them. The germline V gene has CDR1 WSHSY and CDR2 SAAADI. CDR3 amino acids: CASTVATVGYNEQFF. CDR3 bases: TGCGCCAGCACCGTAGCCACCGTGGGATACAATGAGCAGTTCTTC.

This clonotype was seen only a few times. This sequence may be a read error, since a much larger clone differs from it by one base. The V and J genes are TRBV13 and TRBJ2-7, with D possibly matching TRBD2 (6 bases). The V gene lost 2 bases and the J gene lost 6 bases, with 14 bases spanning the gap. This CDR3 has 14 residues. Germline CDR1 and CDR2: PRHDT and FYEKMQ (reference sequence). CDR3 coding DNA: TGTGCCAGCAGCTTACGACGACCCGGGAGCGAGCAGTACTTC. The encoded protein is CASSLRRPGSEQYF.

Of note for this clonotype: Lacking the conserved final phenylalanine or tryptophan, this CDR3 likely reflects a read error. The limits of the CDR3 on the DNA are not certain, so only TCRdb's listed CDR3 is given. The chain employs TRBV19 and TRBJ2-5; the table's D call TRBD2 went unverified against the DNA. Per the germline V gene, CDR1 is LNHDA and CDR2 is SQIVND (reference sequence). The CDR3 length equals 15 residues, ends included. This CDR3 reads CASNDGYDYGYAFGS.

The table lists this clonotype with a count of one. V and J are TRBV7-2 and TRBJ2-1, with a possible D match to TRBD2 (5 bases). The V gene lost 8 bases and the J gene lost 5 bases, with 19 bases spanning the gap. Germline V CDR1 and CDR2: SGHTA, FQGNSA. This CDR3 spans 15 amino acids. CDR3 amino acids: CASGPGVDAHNEQFF. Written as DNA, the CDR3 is TGTGCCAGCGGGCCCGGGGTAGATGCCCACAATGAGCAGTTCTTC.

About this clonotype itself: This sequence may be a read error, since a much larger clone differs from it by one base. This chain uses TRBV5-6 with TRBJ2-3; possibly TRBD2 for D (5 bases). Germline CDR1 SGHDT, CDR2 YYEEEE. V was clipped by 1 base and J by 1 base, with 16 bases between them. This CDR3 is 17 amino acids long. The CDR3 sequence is CASSLFRARVGTDTQYF. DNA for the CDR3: TGTGCCAGCAGCTTGTTCCGCGCGAGGGTTGGCACAGATACGCAGTATTTT.